This TCR beta chain was captured by sequencing in a study of blood T cell repertoires in COVID-19. Germline trimming cut 1 base from V and 6 bases from J; bases unmatched to any gene: 6. Germline values: CDR1 SGHVS, CDR2 FNYEAQ. This CDR3 comprises 16 residues. Using immunoSEQ multiplex PCR, the repertoire was profiled, and TCRdb retains in-frame clones only, with some absent. Of some 260,000 clones in the sample, about 91% were seen once. The chain uses TRBV7-6 and TRBJ1-4, with 9 bases aligning to TRBD1. Specimen: peripheral blood. This TCR was sampled from a young woman with COVID-19, enrolled during active disease. Here the CDR3 reads CASSLGRDREDEKLFF. CDR3 DNA: TGTGCCAGCAGCTTAGGCCGGGACAGGGAGGATGAAAAACTGTTTTTT.